This T cell receptor (beta chain) was retrieved from a study of blood T cell repertoires in COVID-19. In the study overall: The analysed material was cDNA or gDNA that came from T cells, B-cell-depleted T cells, or PBMCs.

Trimming took off 0 bases at V and 8 bases at J, with 15 bases between the two ends. The CDR3 sequence is 15 residues long. The germline gives CDR1 SGHNT, CDR2 YYREEE (reference sequence). Some clones are missing from TCRdb's copy, which holds only in-frame ones; the method was immunoSEQ multiplex PCR. Here the sample spans about 380,000 clones, more than 75% being singletons. Recovered Cohort 3 donors showed two negative PCRs, clearance, or symptom resolution. The sequenced sample was PBMCs or T cells enriched from blood (not recorded which). The sequence came from a woman in her late teens or twenties who had recovered from COVID-19. This chain links TRBV5-4 with TRBJ2-1; TRBD1 might be the D (5 bases). CDR3 amino acids: CASSLAGQGLDEQFF. The CDR3 DNA reads as TGTGCCAGCAGCTTGGCCGGTCAGGGCTTGGATGAGCAGTTCTTC.